One TCR beta chain is described in this entry. The sample comes from a study of shared clonotypes between healthy human individuals. This CDR3 region has 19 residues. Germline V lookup: CDR1 WSHSY, CDR2 SAAADI. V dropped 6 bases and J dropped 8; count of bases not matched to a gene: 16. The naive CD8 subset, CD45RO-negative cells positively selected for CCR7, excluded terminally differentiated effector memory CD45RA+ cells. This table comes from immunoSEQ multiplex PCR, and its TCRdb copy is limited to in-frame clones, with some not included. The sample holds roughly 2.1 million clones, under 95% seen once.

The chain uses TRBV10-2 and TRBJ2-4; TRBD2 agrees at 16 bases. This TCR was sampled from a man between 18 and 35 years old in good health. Some clones in this sample may be carry-over from other donors' samples. The specimen was naive CD8+ T cells from PBMCs. The CDR3 here is CASRGPTGTSGRAVDIQYF. The CDR3, as DNA: TGCGCCAGCAGAGGGCCCACCGGGACTAGCGGGAGGGCCGTTGACATTCAGTACTTC.